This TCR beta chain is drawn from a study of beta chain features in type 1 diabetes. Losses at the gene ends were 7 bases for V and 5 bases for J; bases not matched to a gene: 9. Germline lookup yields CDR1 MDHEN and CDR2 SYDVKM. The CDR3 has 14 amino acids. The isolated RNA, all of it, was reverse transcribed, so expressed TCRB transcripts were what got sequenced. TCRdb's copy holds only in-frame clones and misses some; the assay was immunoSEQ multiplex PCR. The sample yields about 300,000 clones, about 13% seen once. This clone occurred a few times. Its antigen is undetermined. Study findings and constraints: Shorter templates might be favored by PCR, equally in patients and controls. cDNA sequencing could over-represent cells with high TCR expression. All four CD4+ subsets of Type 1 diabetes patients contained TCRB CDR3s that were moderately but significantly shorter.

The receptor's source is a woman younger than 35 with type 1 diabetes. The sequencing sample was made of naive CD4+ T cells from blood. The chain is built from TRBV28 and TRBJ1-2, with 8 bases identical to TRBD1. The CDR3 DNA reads TGTGCCAGCACCTCCGGACAGGGTGTTTATGGCTACACCTTC. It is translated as CASTSGQGVYGYTF.